This TCR beta chain was recovered during a study of blood T cell repertoires in COVID-19. Study-wide context: COVID-19 samples collected from the United States, Italy and Spain covered acute and convalescent phases.

Germline V lookup: CDR1 LGHDT, CDR2 YNNKEL (reference sequence). The CDR3 consists of 12 residues. V was pared by 1 base and J by 9 bases, with 7 bases between. Two negative PCRs, clearance, or symptom resolution had been documented for recovered Cohort 3 donors. In the original analysis: Reference gene primer amplification gave estimated nucleated cell counts. Clones were sequenced by immunoSEQ multiplex PCR, and TCRdb holds only the in-frame ones, with some missing. V and J calls and clone size are those listed in that table; D and trimming were worked out from the DNA. The repertoire holds 250,000 to 300,000 clones, with 86% as singletons.

This clonotype originated in a man aged 18 to 30 who had recovered from COVID-19. This sequence joins TRBV3-1 (or the pseudogene TRBV3-2) and TRBJ2-1; D is unresolved. The sequencing input was PBMCs or T cells enriched from blood (not recorded which). The CDR3 sequence is CASSQVTGEQFF. CDR3 nucleotide sequence: TGTGCCAGCAGCCAAGTTACCGGTGAGCAGTTCTTC.